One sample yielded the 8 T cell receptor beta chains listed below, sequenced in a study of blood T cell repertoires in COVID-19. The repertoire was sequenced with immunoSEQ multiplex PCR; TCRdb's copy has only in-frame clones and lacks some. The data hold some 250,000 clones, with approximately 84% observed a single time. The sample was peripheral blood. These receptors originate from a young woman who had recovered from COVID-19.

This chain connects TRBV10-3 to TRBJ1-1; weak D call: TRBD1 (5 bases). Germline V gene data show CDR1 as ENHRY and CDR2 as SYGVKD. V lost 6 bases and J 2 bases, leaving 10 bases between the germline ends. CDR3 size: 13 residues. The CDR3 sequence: CAIRDKYNTEAFF. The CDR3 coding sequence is TGTGCCATCAGGGACAAGTATAACACTGAAGCTTTCTTT.

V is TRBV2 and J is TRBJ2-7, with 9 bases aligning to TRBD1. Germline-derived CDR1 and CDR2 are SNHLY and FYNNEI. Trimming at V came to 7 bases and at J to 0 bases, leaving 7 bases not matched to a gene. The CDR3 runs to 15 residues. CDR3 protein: CASTDPGQGSYEQYF. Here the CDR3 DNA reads TGTGCCAGCACCGACCCGGGACAGGGCTCCTACGAGCAGTACTTC. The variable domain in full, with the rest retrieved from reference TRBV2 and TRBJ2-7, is EPEVTQTPSHQVTQMGQEVILRCVPISNHLYFYWYRQILGQKVEFLVSFYNNEISEKSEIFDDQFSVERPDGSNFTLKIRSTKLEDSAMYFCASTDPGQGSYEQYFGPGTRLTVT.

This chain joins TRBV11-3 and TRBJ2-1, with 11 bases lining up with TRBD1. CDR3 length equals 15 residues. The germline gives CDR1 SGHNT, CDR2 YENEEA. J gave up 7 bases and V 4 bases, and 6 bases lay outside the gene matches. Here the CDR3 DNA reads TGTGCCAGCAGCTCTAGGGACAGGGGGGAGAATGAGCAGTTCTTC. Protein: CASSSRDRGENEQFF.

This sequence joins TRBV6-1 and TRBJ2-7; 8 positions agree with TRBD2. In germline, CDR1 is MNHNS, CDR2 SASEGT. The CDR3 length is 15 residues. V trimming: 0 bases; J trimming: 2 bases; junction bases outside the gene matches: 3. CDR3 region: CASSEAEAGAYEQYF. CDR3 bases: TGTGCCAGCAGTGAAGCAGAAGCGGGGGCCTACGAGCAGTACTTC.

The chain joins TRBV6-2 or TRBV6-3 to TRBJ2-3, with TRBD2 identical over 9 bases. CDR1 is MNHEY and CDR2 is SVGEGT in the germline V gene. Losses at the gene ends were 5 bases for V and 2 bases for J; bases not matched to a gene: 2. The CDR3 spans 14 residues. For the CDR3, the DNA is TGTGCCAGCAGTCGCGGGGGGGACACAGATACGCAGTATTTT. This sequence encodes CASSRGGDTDTQYF.

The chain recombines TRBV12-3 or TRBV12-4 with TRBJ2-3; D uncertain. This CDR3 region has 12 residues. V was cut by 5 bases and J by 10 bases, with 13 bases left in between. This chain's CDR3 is CASSRLPAAQYF. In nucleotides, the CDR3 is TGTGCCAGCAGTCGACTCCCGGCGGCGCAGTATTTT.

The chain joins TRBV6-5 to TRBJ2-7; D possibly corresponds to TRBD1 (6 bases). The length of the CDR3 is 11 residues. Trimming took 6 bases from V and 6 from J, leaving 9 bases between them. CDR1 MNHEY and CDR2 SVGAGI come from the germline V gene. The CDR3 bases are TGTGCCAGCAGCCAAGGGGGCGAGCAGTACTTC. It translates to CASSQGGEQYF.

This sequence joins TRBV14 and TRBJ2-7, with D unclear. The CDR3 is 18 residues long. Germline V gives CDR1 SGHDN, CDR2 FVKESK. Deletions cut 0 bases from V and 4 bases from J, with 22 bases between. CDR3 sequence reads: CASSQESKSAATRYEQYF. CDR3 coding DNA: TGTGCCAGCAGCCAAGAATCGAAGTCGGCAGCCACCAGGTACGAGCAGTACTTC.